This T cell receptor (beta chain) is from a study of radiation and T cells in renal cell carcinoma. Study-wide results and caveats: No pretreatment tumor biopsies were available for baseline clonotypes.

Regarding this clone: Antigen: not known.

Regarding time point: blood 2 weeks post-SBRT. Treatment: 15 Gy SBRT to primary tumor, nephrectomy 4 weeks later. This renal cell carcinoma was of the clear cell type. TCRdb keeps only in-frame clones here, not all; method: immunoSEQ multiplex PCR. The sample has about 130,000 clones; about 81% are singletons. The source was blood, collected from a patient whose treatment included radiotherapy and nephrectomy. This sequence originates from a man in his fifties or sixties with renal cell carcinoma.

The CDR3 DNA is TGTGCCAGCAGCGTACAGTATGGGACTAACTATGGCTACACCTTC. It is translated as CASSVQYGTNYGYTF. The V gene is TRBV9, the J gene TRBJ1-2; D not resolved. Germline CDR1 and CDR2: SGDLS and YYNGEE. The CDR3 covers 15 residues. Trimming shortened V by 1 base and J by 0 bases, and 10 bases separated the two germline ends.